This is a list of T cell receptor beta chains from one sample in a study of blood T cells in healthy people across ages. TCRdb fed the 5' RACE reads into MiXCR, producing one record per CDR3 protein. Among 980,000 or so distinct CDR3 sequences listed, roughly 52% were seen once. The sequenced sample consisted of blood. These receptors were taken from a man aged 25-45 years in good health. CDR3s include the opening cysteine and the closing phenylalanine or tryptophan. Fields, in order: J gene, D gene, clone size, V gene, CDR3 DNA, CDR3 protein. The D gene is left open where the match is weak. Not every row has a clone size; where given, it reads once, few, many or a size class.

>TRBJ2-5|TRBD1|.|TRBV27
TGTGCCAGCAGTTTCTCCTATGGGACAGGGCTTAGCGGATCCCCAGAGACCCAGTACTTC
CASSFSYGTGLSGSPETQYF
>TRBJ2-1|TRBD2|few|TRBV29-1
TGCAGCGCAGAAAGGGGACTAGCAAGTTTCGATGAGCAGTTCTTC
CSAERGLASFDEQFF
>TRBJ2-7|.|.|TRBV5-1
TGCGCCAGCAGCTTGGTTCGGGGGCGCAATGAAGGCGAGCAGTACTTC
CASSLVRGRNEGEQYF
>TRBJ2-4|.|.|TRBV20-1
TGCAGTGCTAGTGGTCTACGGGGTCTAGCCAAAAACATTCAGTACTTC
CSASGLRGLAKNIQYF
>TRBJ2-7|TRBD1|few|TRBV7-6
TGTGCCAGCAGCTTAGATGGACAGGGCACCTACGAGCAGTACTTC
CASSLDGQGTYEQYF
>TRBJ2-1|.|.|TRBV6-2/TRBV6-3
TGTGCCAGCAGTTATACGTCGAAGGAGACCCAGTTCTTC
CASSYTSKETQFF
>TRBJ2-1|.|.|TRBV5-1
TGCGCCAGCAGCCCGGAGCTTGAAACCACCGCTGCCTACAATGAGCAGTTCTTC
CASSPELETTAAYNEQFF
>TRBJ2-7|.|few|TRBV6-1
TGTGCCAGCAGTGGCCTGGTCAACCCGTACGAGCAGTACTTC
CASSGLVNPYEQYF
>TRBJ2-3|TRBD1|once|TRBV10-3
TGTGCCACGAACCCGGGGACAGGGGAAGTGAATACGCGGTATTTT
CATNPGTGEVNTRYF
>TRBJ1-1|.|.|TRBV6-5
TGTGCCAGCATTAAAGGGGAAGCCACTGAAGCTTTCTTT
CASIKGEATEAFF
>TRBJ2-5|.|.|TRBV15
TGTGCCACCAGCAGAGATACTGGCAGCGAAGAGACCCAGTACTTC
CATSRDTGSEETQYF
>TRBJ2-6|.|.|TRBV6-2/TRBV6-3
TGTGCCAGCAGATCAGGGGTAGCTGGGGCCAACGTCCTGACTTTC
CASRSGVAGANVLTF
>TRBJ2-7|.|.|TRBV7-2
TGTGCCAGCACCCTTTCTCGTGACTCCTCCTACGAGCAGTACTTC
CASTLSRDSSYEQYF
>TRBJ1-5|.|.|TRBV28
TGTGCCAGCAGTTTATTCGGGACGGACCATCAGCCCCAGCATTTT
CASSLFGTDHQPQHF
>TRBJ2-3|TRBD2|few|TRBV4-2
TGTGCCAGCAGCCAAGGGGGACTAGCGGAAGATACGCAGTATTTT
CASSQGGLAEDTQYF
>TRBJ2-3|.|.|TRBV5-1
TGCGCCAGCTTCCAAGGACTACCTACAGATACGCAGTATTTT
CASFQGLPTDTQYF
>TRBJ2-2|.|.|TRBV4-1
TGCGCCAGCAGCCAATGGCAGAACACCGGGGAGCTGTTTTTT
CASSQWQNTGELFF
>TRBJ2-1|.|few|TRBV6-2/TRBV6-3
TGTGCCAGCAGTTACCACAGACTACACAATGAGCAGTTCTTC
CASSYHRLHNEQFF
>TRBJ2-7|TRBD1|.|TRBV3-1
TGTGCCAGCAGCCAAGCTCCGGACAGGGTCTACGAGCAGTACTTC
CASSQAPDRVYEQYF
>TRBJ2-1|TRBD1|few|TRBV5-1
TGCGCCAGCAGCTTGCAGGGGGCCCTATTTAATGAGCAGTTCTTC
CASSLQGALFNEQFF
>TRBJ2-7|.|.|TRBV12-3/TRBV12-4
TGTGCCAGCAGGCCCGCGACGAGTAGCGGCGAGCAGTACTTC
CASRPATSSGEQYF
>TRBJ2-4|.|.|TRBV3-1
TGTGCCAGCAGCCGAGGAAGGGCCCTCAAAAACATTCAGTACTTC
CASSRGRALKNIQYF
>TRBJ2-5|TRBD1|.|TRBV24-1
TGTGCCACCAGCAAGACAGGGGTCGGCTACAATGAGCAGTACTTC
CATSKTGVGYNEQYF
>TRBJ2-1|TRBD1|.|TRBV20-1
TGCAGTGCTATCTCCGGGACAGGGGTCAATGAGCAGTTCTTC
CSAISGTGVNEQFF
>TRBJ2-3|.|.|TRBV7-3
TGTGCCAGCAGCCCTGGTGTTAGAGGGGTAGATACGCAGTATTTT
CASSPGVRGVDTQYF
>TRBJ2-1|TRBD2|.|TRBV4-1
TGCGCCAGCAGCCAAGGCGTTAGCGGGGAGGGCAATGAGCAGTTCTTC
CASSQGVSGEGNEQFF
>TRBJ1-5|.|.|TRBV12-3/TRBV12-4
TGTGCCAGCAGTACGGTACCTGGGGATCAGCCCCAGCATTTT
CASSTVPGDQPQHF
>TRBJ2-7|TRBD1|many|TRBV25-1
TGTGCCAGCAGTACGACAGGGGGCCACTACGAGCAGTACTTC
CASSTTGGHYEQYF
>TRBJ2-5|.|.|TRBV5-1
TGCGCCAGCAGCCGGGACTTATCGGAGACCCAGTACTTC
CASSRDLSETQYF
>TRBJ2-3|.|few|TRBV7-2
TGTGCCAGCAGCTTAGCGGGGAGAGTTCAGTATTTT
CASSLAGRVQYF
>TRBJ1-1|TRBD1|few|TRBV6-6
TGTGCCAGCAGTTACTTGGGACAGGAGTACACTGAAGCTTTCTTT
CASSYLGQEYTEAFF
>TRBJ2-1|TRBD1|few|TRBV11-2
TGTGCCAGCAGCTTCCAAGGGGGCGCGCGCAATGAGCAGTTCTTC
CASSFQGGARNEQFF
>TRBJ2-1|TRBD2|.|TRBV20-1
TGCAGTGCTAGACCTACCGGACTAGCCTTGAGTGAGCAGTTCTTC
CSARPTGLALSEQFF
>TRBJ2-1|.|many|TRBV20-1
TGCAGTGCTAGAGATAGGGGCCTAGTGGGCAATGAGCAGTTCTTC
CSARDRGLVGNEQFF
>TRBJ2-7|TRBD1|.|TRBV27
TGTGCCAGCAGTTTATCGACAGGGGGCGACTCTCTCGAGCAGTACTTC
CASSLSTGGDSLEQYF
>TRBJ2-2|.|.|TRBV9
TGTGCCAGCAGCGTACAGGGAGCCGGGGAGCTGTTTTTT
CASSVQGAGELFF
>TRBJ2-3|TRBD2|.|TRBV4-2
TGTGCCAGCAGCCATGCTCAAAGCGGGAGCGATTCGGATACGCAGTATTTT
CASSHAQSGSDSDTQYF
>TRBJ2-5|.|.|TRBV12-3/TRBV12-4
TGTGCCAGCAGTTTCCCCAGGAGGCCCGAGACCCAGTACTTC
CASSFPRRPETQYF
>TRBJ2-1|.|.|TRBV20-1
TGCAGTGCTAGAGAGCAGGGTCTGAGCTCCTACAATGAGCAGTTCTTC
CSAREQGLSSYNEQFF
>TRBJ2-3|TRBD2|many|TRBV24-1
TGTGCCACCAGTGCGGGGACTAGCCGGTATACGCAGTATTTT
CATSAGTSRYTQYF
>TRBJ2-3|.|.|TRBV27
TGTGCCAGCGGGCGACCTAGCCGAGCAGATACGCAGTATTTT
CASGRPSRADTQYF
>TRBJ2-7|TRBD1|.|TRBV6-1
TGTGCCCTAGGGGACAGGGGCATTCACGAGCAGTACTTC
CALGDRGIHEQYF
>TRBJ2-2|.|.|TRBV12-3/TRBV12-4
TGTGCCAGCCTGGATCGAGACAGGCCCTATTCCGGGGAGCTGTTTTTT
CASLDRDRPYSGELFF
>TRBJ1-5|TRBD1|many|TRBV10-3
TGTGCCATCAGTGATTCCGACAGGGGGTATCAGCCCCAGCATTTT
CAISDSDRGYQPQHF
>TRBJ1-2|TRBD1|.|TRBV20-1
TGCAGTGCCCCAGGGACAGGCAACTATGGCTACACCTTC
CSAPGTGNYGYTF
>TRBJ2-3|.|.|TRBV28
TGTGCCAGCAGTTTGTCAGGGTCTGCAGATACGCAGTATTTT
CASSLSGSADTQYF
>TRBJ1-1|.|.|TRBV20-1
TGCAGTGCTAGAGATCGGCGGGGTGAAGCTTTCTTT
CSARDRRGEAFF